This T cell receptor beta chain was observed in a study of blood T cell repertoires in COVID-19. The ends were cut back, 0 bases at V and 5 bases at J, with 13 bases in the middle. The CDR3 is 15 residues long. The germline V gene has CDR1 MNHEY and CDR2 SVGAGI. Under the authors' procedure: Nucleated cell counts were estimated from reference gene primer amplification. Data came from immunoSEQ multiplex PCR; TCRdb stores just in-frame clones and leaves some out. That table supplies the V and J calls and clone size; D and trimming were determined from the DNA. Found here are approximately 150,000 clones, over 75% of them singletons; the top ten hold 1.5% to 2%.

The sample comprised peripheral blood. This receptor was taken from a man between 65 and 79 years old with acute or convalescent COVID-19. The chain links TRBV6-5 to TRBJ1-1; no clear D. The CDR3, as DNA: TGTGCCAGCAGTTACTCGGTCTGGAGAGGGACTGAAGCTTTCTTT. This sequence encodes CASSYSVWRGTEAFF.